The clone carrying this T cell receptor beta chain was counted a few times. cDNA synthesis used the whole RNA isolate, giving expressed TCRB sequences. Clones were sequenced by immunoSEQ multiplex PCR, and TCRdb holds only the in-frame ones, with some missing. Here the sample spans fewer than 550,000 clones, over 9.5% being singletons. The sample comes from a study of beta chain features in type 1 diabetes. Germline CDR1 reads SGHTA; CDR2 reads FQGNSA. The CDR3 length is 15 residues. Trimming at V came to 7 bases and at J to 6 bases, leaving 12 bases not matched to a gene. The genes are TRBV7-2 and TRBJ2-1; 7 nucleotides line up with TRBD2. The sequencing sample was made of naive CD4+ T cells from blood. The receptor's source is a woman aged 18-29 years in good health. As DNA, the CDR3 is TGTGCCAGCACCGACACCGGGAGGAGGGGCAATGAGCAGTTCTTC. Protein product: CASTDTGRRGNEQFF.